The entry below gives a single T cell receptor beta chain sequence along with its context. The data were obtained in a study of OX40 agonist ivuxolimab in advanced cancers. Study-wide background: An agonistic anti-OX40 (CD134) antibody, ivuxolimab, was used to treat the patients. Patients got intravenous ivuxolimab at 0.01 to 10 mg/kg every 2 weeks.

Data came from immunoSEQ multiplex PCR; TCRdb stores just in-frame clones and leaves some out. The data hold around 80,000 clones, with around 90% observed a single time. This CDR3 comprises 14 residues. Sequencing was performed on CD4+ or CD8+ T cells sorted from blood, taken in a trial of the OX40 agonist ivuxolimab. This sequence joins TRBV21-1 and TRBJ2-7. TRBV21-1 is designated a pseudogene. The TCR sequence derives from an adult with an advanced solid tumor such as melanoma, head and neck, liver or kidney cancer. This CDR3 reads CASSKVKGLYEQYF. The CDR3 region has the DNA TGTGCCAGCAGCAAAGTTAAGGGCCTCTACGAGCAGTACTTC.